These 10 T cell receptor beta chains share one sample of origin, sequenced in a study of blood T cells in healthy people across ages. For the second PCR, which ran for roughly 7 to 11 cycles, a sample-barcoded 5' primer and a J-beta primer mix were used. TCRdb reprocessed the 5' RACE reads with MiXCR, giving one entry per CDR3 protein. The table records around 800,000 distinct CDR3 sequences, about 53% of them present only once. Sequenced: blood. The receptors here all came from a man aged 80 or over in good health.

The chain has TRBV21-1 and TRBJ1-1. TRBV21-1 is a listed pseudogene. The CDR3 spans 14 residues. The CDR3 spells CASSNGLRYTEAFF. The CDR3 coding sequence is TGTGCCAGCAGCAATGGGTTAAGGTACACTGAAGCTTTCTTT.

The chain employs TRBV5-1 and TRBJ2-3; TRBD1 aligns across 7 bases. The CDR3 is 20 residues long. J lost 14 bases, V lost 4 bases, and 34 bases had no gene match. Per the germline V gene, CDR1 is SGHRS and CDR2 is YFSETQ. The CDR3 here is CASSLGRRGTDNAVNRYAYF. The CDR3, as DNA: TGCGCCAGCAGCCTAGGACGTAGGGGGACAGATAACGCCGTTAACAGATACGCGTATTTT.

The genes are TRBV5-1 and TRBJ1-4; D remains unclear. With 0 bases removed from V and 4 bases from J, the gap between germline ends came to 10 bases. The CDR3 has 15 residues. Germline V CDR1 and CDR2: SGHRS, YFSETQ. The CDR3 sequence: CASSLAGLHNEKLFF. CDR3 sequence (DNA): TGCGCCAGCAGCTTGGCCGGACTGCATAATGAAAAACTGTTTTTT.

The chain couples TRBV5-1 to TRBJ2-1; 7 positions match TRBD2. Germline-derived CDR1 and CDR2 are SGHRS and YFSETQ. V lost 6 bases to trimming and J lost 6 bases; unmatched junction nucleotides: 15. The CDR3 is made up of 16 amino acids. The CDR3 loop reads CASTLERGSGSNEQFF. CDR3 DNA sequence: TGCGCCAGCACGCTTGAGCGGGGATCTGGGTCCAATGAGCAGTTCTTC.

The V call is TRBV6-5, the J call TRBJ2-5; maybe TRBD2 (5 bases). CDR3 length: 13 amino acids. The germline V and J ends were trimmed by 7 bases and 7 bases, with 16 bases remaining between them. Germline CDR1 MNHEY, CDR2 SVGAGI. The CDR3 coding sequence is TGTGCCAGCACCACACCCGTTGGAGGGACCCAGTACTTC. It codes for CASTTPVGGTQYF.

This clonotype was observed a handful of times. CDR3 loop: CASRTGGRANVLTF. The CDR3 DNA follows: TGTGCCAGCAGAACCGGCGGTCGAGCCAACGTCCTGACTTTC. The J gene is TRBJ2-6, the V gene TRBV28; D unresolved. The CDR3 loop spans 14 amino acids. Germline CDR1 reads MDHEN; CDR2 reads SYDVKM. V lost 6 bases to trimming and J lost 7 bases, with 13 bases between them.

The chain recombines TRBV15 with TRBJ1-5, with a possible D match to TRBD1 (6 bases). Germline V CDR1 and CDR2: LNHNV, YYDKDF (reference sequence). The V and J ends lost 5 bases and 7 bases respectively, with 15 bases between them. This CDR3 spans 14 amino acids. The CDR3 loop is CATSDTGLGQPQHF. CDR3 in DNA: TGTGCCACCAGCGATACAGGGCTCGGGCAGCCCCAGCATTTT.

The sample holds one count of this clonotype. The CDR3 DNA is TGTGCCAGCAGCCCCCTACTAGCGGGATCCTACAATGAGCAGTTCTTC. It translates to CASSPLLAGSYNEQFF. The chain has TRBV11-2 and TRBJ2-1, with 10 bases aligning to TRBD2. Germline V CDR1 and CDR2: SGHAT, FQNNGV. Trimming cost V 5 bases and J 1 base; bases outside gene matches: 5. The CDR3 loop spans 16 amino acids.

This clonotype was detected only once. The chain joins TRBV6-5 to TRBJ2-2, with no clear D. The CDR3 consists of 12 residues. Germline CDR1 is MNHEY and CDR2 is SVGAGI. V dropped 6 bases and J dropped 3 bases, with 5 bases sitting between them. Here the CDR3 DNA reads TGTGCCAGCAGGCTCGACACCGGGGAGCTGTTTTTT. It encodes CASRLDTGELFF.

V gene TRBV2 combines with J gene TRBJ2-3, with TRBD2 matching over 8 bases. This CDR3 comprises 17 residues. The ends lost 3 bases at V and 1 base at J; junction bases unmatched: 9. The V gene's germline CDR1 is SNHLY and CDR2 FYNNEI. CDR3 sequence (DNA): TGTGCCAGCAGTGATATTAGGCTAGCGGGCCGCACAGATACGCAGTATTTT. It codes for CASSDIRLAGRTDTQYF. The complete variable domain, with remaining parts taken from reference TRBV2 and TRBJ2-3, reads EPEVTQTPSHQVTQMGQEVILRCVPISNHLYFYWYRQILGQKVEFLVSFYNNEISEKSEIFDDQFSVERPDGSNFTLKIRSTKLEDSAMYFCASSDIRLAGRTDTQYFGPGTRLTVL.